The 32 T cell receptor beta chains below were found in one sample sequenced in a study of T cell responses to AZD1222 COVID-19 vaccine. TCRdb's table, derived via immunoSEQ multiplex PCR, lists solely in-frame clones and lacks some. This table has 130,000 or so clones, 93% appearing once. Source: peripheral blood, taken on day 0 of AZD1222 vaccination. The receptors were gathered from an adult in good health.

The chain couples TRBV9 to TRBJ1-1; 7 positions agree with TRBD1. The CDR3 loop spans 14 amino acids. Trimming at V came to 3 bases and at J to 5 bases, leaving 7 bases not matched to a gene. Germline assignment: CDR1 SGDLS and CDR2 YYNGEE. As DNA, the CDR3 is TGTGCCAGCAGCGCCCGACAGGGAGGGACTGAAGCTTTCTTT. It translates to CASSARQGGTEAFF.

This sequence joins TRBV7-2 and TRBJ1-2; TRBD1 might be the D (5 bases). V was pared by 6 bases and J by 8 bases, with 19 bases between. The CDR3 totals 14 residues. Germline lookup yields CDR1 SGHTA and CDR2 FQGNSA. CDR3 sequence (DNA): TGTGCCAGCAGACCCGACAGTTCCAATGGAGGCTACACCTTC. As protein: CASRPDSSNGGYTF.

Comments on this clone: Its ends do not fully match the called genes, so a read error is possible. V is TRBV7-2 and J is TRBJ1-2; D gene unclear. CDR3 length: 17 residues. Germline CDR1 SGHTA, CDR2 FQGNSA. CDR3 nucleotide sequence: TGTGCCAGCAGCTTAGTCACTTCATGGACTAGTAACGATGGCTACACCTTC. The encoded protein is CASSLVTSWTSNDGYTF.

The chain couples TRBV5-6 to TRBJ2-3; maybe TRBD1 (5 bases). CDR1 and CDR2 (germline): SGHDT, YYEEEE. The CDR3 loop spans 13 amino acids. V lost 5 bases and J 4 bases, leaving 11 bases between the germline ends. The CDR3 nucleotides are TGTGCCAGCAGTTCAGCCAGGGCAGATACGCAGTATTTT. Translating it yields CASSSARADTQYF.

The chain employs TRBV6-2 or TRBV6-3 and TRBJ2-3; 9 nucleotides match TRBD2. The CDR3 length is 15 residues. Germline CDR1 and CDR2: MNHEY and SVGEGT. Trimming took 2 bases from V and 9 from J; bases not matched to a gene: 9. In DNA form, the CDR3 reads TGTGCCAGCAGTTACGCGGGAGGGCCCGCTGAGACGCAGTATTTT. The encoded protein is CASSYAGGPAETQYF.

The chain has TRBV14 and TRBJ1-4, with D tentatively TRBD1 (6 bases). Per the germline V gene, CDR1 is SGHDN and CDR2 is FVKESK. The CDR3 extends over 16 amino acids. V shed 4 bases and J shed 4 bases, with 16 bases lying between them. The CDR3 DNA follows: TGTGCCAGCAGCCTAACCTTACAGGGAATTAATGAAAAACTGTTTTTT. This translates into CASSLTLQGINEKLFF.

This chain joins TRBV5-4 and TRBJ2-7, with 8 bases identical to TRBD2. CDR3 length equals 15 residues. The germline V gene has CDR1 SGHNT and CDR2 YYREEE (reference sequence). V lost 4 bases and J lost 0; bases outside the gene matches: 6. DNA of the CDR3: TGTGCCAGCAGCCGCGGGGGGACTAGCTCCTACGAGCAGTACTTC. As protein: CASSRGGTSSYEQYF.

CDR3 region: CASSQQGNMNTEAFF. Here the CDR3 DNA reads TGTGCCAGCTCACAACAGGGAAACATGAACACTGAAGCTTTCTTT. The chain recombines TRBV18 with TRBJ1-1, with D possibly being TRBD1 (6 bases). With 4 bases removed from V and 0 bases from J, the gap between germline ends came to 12 bases. Germline V lookup: CDR1 KGHSH, CDR2 LQKENI. This CDR3 is built from 15 residues.

The V and J genes are TRBV5-1 and TRBJ1-3; tentatively, D is TRBD1 (5 bases). CDR3 length: 17 residues. V was pared by 1 base and J by 2 bases, with 16 bases between. Germline V gene lookup returns CDR1 SGHRS and CDR2 YFSETQ. CDR3: CASSLIGQGGPGNTIYF. In nucleotides, the CDR3 is TGCGCCAGCAGCTTGATAGGCCAGGGTGGACCTGGAAACACCATATATTTT.

The chain recombines TRBV30 with TRBJ1-2; D unclear. Trimming stripped 5 bases from V and 6 bases from J, with 13 bases between. Germline CDR1 is GTSNPN and CDR2 is SVGIG (reference sequence). The CDR3 contains 12 residues. In nucleotides, the CDR3 is TGTGCCTGGGGCCATCCCCGGGATGGCTACACCTTC. Its protein is CAWGHPRDGYTF. Looking up the rest from reference TRBV30 and TRBJ1-2 gives the full variable domain: SQTIHQWPATLVQPVGSPLSLECTVEGTSNPNLYWYRQAAGRGLQLLFYSVGIGQISSEVPQNLSASRPQDRQFILSSKKLLLSDSGFYLCAWGHPRDGYTFGSGTRLTVV.

This clone was detected only a few times. The J gene is TRBJ1-6, the V gene TRBV9; 7 nucleotides align to TRBD1. CDR3 length equals 14 residues. Germline V gene data show CDR1 as SGDLS and CDR2 as YYNGEE. V gave up 0 bases and J gave up 13 bases; unmatched junction bases: 7. The CDR3 protein is CASSVESRGVPLHF. The DNA of the CDR3 is TGTGCCAGCAGCGTAGAGAGCAGGGGGGTCCCCCTCCACTTT.

The V and J genes are TRBV3-1 (or the pseudogene TRBV3-2) and TRBJ2-7, with D possibly being TRBD2 (5 bases). This CDR3 comprises 16 residues. Looked up from germline, CDR1 is LGHDT and CDR2 is YNNKEL (reference sequence). V was pared by 0 bases and J by 3 bases, with 15 bases between. The CDR3, as DNA: TGTGCCAGCAGCCAAGAAAGTAACCCGCGGGTCTACGAGCAGTACTTC. Amino acids: CASSQESNPRVYEQYF.

The V and J genes are TRBV7-9 and TRBJ1-1; no clear D. Germline CDR1 SEHNR, CDR2 FQNEAQ (reference sequence). V gave up 2 bases and J gave up 1 base, with 11 bases separating them. The CDR3 length is 15 residues. The CDR3 loop is CASSLIQPGNTEAFF. As DNA, the CDR3 is TGTGCCAGCAGCTTAATTCAACCAGGGAACACTGAAGCTTTCTTT.

The rearrangement links TRBV7-2 to TRBJ1-5, with unresolved D. The germline V and J ends were trimmed by 5 bases and 1 base, with 12 bases remaining between them. The CDR3 contains 15 residues. Looked up from germline, CDR1 is SGHTA and CDR2 is FQGNSA. In nucleotides, the CDR3 is TGTGCCAGCAGCGTTCGGGGAGGGAGCAATCAGCCCCAGCATTTT. It codes for CASSVRGGSNQPQHF.

V usage is TRBV10-2 and J usage is TRBJ2-5, with 13 positions matching TRBD2. Germline V gene sequence: CDR1 WSHSY, CDR2 SAAADI. The CDR3 is made up of 17 amino acids. V shed 6 bases, J shed 5 bases, and the junction held 12 bases outside the gene matches. Written as DNA, the CDR3 is TGCGCCAGCAGGGGACGAACTAGCGGGGGGGCACGGGAGACCCAGTACTTC. Residues: CASRGRTSGGARETQYF.

The J gene is TRBJ2-1, the V gene TRBV2, with 7 positions matching TRBD2. Trimming cost V 3 bases and J 5 bases; bases outside gene matches: 16. This CDR3 comprises 18 residues. Germline CDR1 SNHLY, CDR2 FYNNEI. The CDR3 loop is CASSEGTTRASFHNEQFF. The CDR3 DNA reads as TGTGCCAGCAGTGAGGGGACTACCAGAGCGAGCTTCCACAATGAGCAGTTCTTC.

The rearrangement joins TRBV27 to TRBJ1-5; D is unclear. Per germline, CDR1 MNHEY and CDR2 SMNVEV (reference sequence). Trimming cost V 2 bases and J 4 bases, with 12 bases left between them. The CDR3 spans 15 residues. CDR3 sequence reads: CASSLNILGNQPQHF. The DNA for the CDR3 is TGTGCCAGCAGTTTAAACATCCTGGGGAATCAGCCCCAGCATTTT.

The rearrangement joins TRBV10-3 to TRBJ1-1; TRBD1 matches at 7 bases. This CDR3 is 15 amino acids long. Germline-derived CDR1 and CDR2 are ENHRY and SYGVKD. The V segment lost 4 bases and the J segment 6 bases; nucleotides outside the gene matches: 11. The CDR3 is CAISANLDRAAEAFF. CDR3 DNA: TGTGCCATCAGTGCTAACCTCGACAGGGCGGCTGAAGCTTTCTTT.

The V and J genes are TRBV6-6 and TRBJ2-7; tentative D call: TRBD2 (5 bases). Germline V gives CDR1 MNHNY, CDR2 SVGAGI (reference sequence). The V gene lost 2 bases and the J gene lost 4 bases, with 9 bases spanning the gap. The CDR3 covers 13 residues. This chain's CDR3 is CASSYGGPYEQYF. The DNA of the CDR3 is TGTGCCAGCAGTTACGGAGGTCCTTACGAGCAGTACTTC.

This clone was seen a single time. The chain carries TRBV19 and TRBJ2-3, with TRBD2 matching over 11 bases. The junction had 10 bases not matched to a gene; V was cut back by 8 bases and J by 6 bases. The CDR3 length is 15 residues. The germline gives CDR1 LNHDA, CDR2 SQIVND (reference sequence). CDR3 amino acids: CASAFSGRATDTQYF. The CDR3 nucleotides read TGTGCCAGTGCGTTTAGCGGGAGGGCCACGGATACGCAGTATTTT.

J is TRBJ1-1 and V is TRBV6-5; D is undetermined. Germline values: CDR1 MNHEY, CDR2 SVGAGI. This CDR3 has 13 amino acids. Between the trimmed V and J ends, which lost 6 bases and 2 bases, there was a span of 10 bases. CDR3 region: CASSPRLNTEAFF. CDR3 nucleotides: TGTGCCAGCAGCCCCCGACTTAACACTGAAGCTTTCTTT.

This chain uses TRBV11-2 with TRBJ2-1; 8 nucleotides line up with TRBD2. Per the germline V gene, CDR1 is SGHAT and CDR2 is FQNNGV. The CDR3 spans 14 residues. J was trimmed by 4 bases and V by 7 bases; bases with no gene match: 6. CDR3 residues: CASTPGTSYNEQFF. The CDR3, as DNA: TGTGCCAGCACCCCAGGGACTAGTTACAATGAGCAGTTCTTC.

The CDR3 loop is CAWGHGGMNTEAFF. The CDR3 DNA reads as TGTGCCTGGGGTCATGGGGGCATGAACACTGAAGCTTTCTTT. The gene calls are TRBV30 and TRBJ1-1, with a possible D match to TRBD1 (6 bases). The germline V and J ends were trimmed by 5 bases and 0 bases, with 13 bases remaining between them. Germline assignment: CDR1 GTSNPN and CDR2 SVGIG (reference sequence). This CDR3 has 14 residues.

The chain employs TRBV5-1 and TRBJ2-7, with 8 nucleotides matching TRBD1. With V trimmed by 3 bases and J by 2 bases, 10 bases remained unmatched. Germline V lookup: CDR1 SGHRS, CDR2 YFSETQ. This CDR3 is 16 amino acids long. CDR3 region: CASSSLAGTGAYEQYF. In nucleotides, the CDR3 is TGCGCCAGCAGCTCCCTAGCCGGGACAGGAGCCTACGAGCAGTACTTC.

The rearrangement uses TRBV14 and TRBJ2-1, with no clear D. This CDR3 has 13 amino acids. Trimming pared 0 bases from V and 8 bases from J, leaving 8 bases between. Germline V gene data show CDR1 as SGHDN and CDR2 as FVKESK. In DNA form, the CDR3 reads TGTGCCAGCAGCCAAGACACCGTCTATGAGCAGTTCTTC. It codes for CASSQDTVYEQFF.

The chain recombines TRBV4-1 with TRBJ1-2; D not certain. Per the germline V gene, CDR1 is MGHRA and CDR2 is YSYEKL. The CDR3 loop spans 12 amino acids. With 0 bases removed from V and 5 bases from J, the gap between germline ends came to 4 bases. CDR3 bases: TGCGCCAGCAGCCAAGACCGATATGGCTACACCTTC. It translates to CASSQDRYGYTF.

The rearrangement links TRBV7-3 to TRBJ1-1; D unresolved. The germline CDR1 and CDR2 sequences are SGHTA and FQGTGA. This CDR3 comprises 13 residues. Trimming shortened V by 2 bases and J by 1 base, and 5 bases separated the two germline ends. CDR3 sequence: CASSLFGNTEAFF. Written as DNA, the CDR3 is TGTGCCAGCAGCTTATTCGGGAACACTGAAGCTTTCTTT.

The rearrangement joins TRBV7-9 to TRBJ1-2, with D possibly TRBD1 on 5 matching bases. V was clipped by 0 bases and J by 4 bases, with 15 bases between them. Germline V gene sequence: CDR1 SEHNR, CDR2 FQNEAQ (reference sequence). The CDR3 consists of 16 residues. The CDR3 bases are TGTGCCAGCAGCTTAGCGCGGGACGGTCTCCTCTATGGCTACACCTTC. As protein: CASSLARDGLLYGYTF.

V gene TRBV20-1 combines with J gene TRBJ1-1; no definite D call. There are 10 residues in the CDR3. V lost 4 bases, J lost 6 bases, and 6 bases lay in between. Germline V gene lookup returns CDR1 DFQATT and CDR2 SNEGSKA (reference sequence). This CDR3 reads CSANDPEAFF. The CDR3 nucleotides read TGCAGTGCTAATGACCCTGAAGCTTTCTTT.

The chain couples TRBV7-2 to TRBJ2-3, with TRBD2 as a possible D gene (6 bases). Germline V gives CDR1 SGHTA, CDR2 FQGNSA. The CDR3 has 14 amino acids. V lost 4 bases and J lost 6, with 14 bases in between. The CDR3 here is CASSSRENGDTQYF. The CDR3 region has the DNA TGTGCCAGCAGCTCCCGGGAGAACGGGGATACGCAGTATTTT. Looking up the rest from reference TRBV7-2 and TRBJ2-3 gives the full variable domain: GAGVSQSPSNKVTEKGKDVELRCDPISGHTALYWYRQSLGQGLEFLIYFQGNSAPDKSGLPSDRFSAERTGGSVSTLTIQRTQQEDSAVYLCASSSRENGDTQYFGPGTRLTVL.

This clone was picked up one time. The genes are TRBV5-1 and TRBJ2-7; D is possibly TRBD1 (5 bases). The V and J ends lost 4 bases and 3 bases respectively, with 14 bases between them. Germline V lookup: CDR1 SGHRS, CDR2 YFSETQ. This CDR3 comprises 14 residues. The CDR3 region is CASSSRGTHYEQYF. The CDR3 DNA is TGCGCCAGCAGCAGTAGGGGCACACACTACGAGCAGTACTTC.

This chain uses TRBV30 with TRBJ1-1, with TRBD1 identical over 9 bases. The germline V gene has CDR1 GTSNPN and CDR2 SVGIG (reference sequence). This CDR3 spans 13 amino acids. The trim removed 8 bases at V and 5 bases at J, leaving 9 bases unmatched. The CDR3 loop reads CAQETGGSTEAFF. The CDR3 bases are TGTGCCCAAGAAACAGGGGGCTCGACTGAAGCTTTCTTT.